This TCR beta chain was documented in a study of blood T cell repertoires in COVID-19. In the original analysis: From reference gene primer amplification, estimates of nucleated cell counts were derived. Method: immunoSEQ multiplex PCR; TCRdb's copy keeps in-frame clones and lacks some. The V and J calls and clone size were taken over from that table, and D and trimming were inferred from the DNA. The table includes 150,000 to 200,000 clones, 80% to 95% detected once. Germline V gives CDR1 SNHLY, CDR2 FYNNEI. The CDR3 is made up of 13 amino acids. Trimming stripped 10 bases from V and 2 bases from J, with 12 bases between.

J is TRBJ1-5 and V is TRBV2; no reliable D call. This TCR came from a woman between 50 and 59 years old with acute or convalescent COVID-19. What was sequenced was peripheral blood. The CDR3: CATPLMCNQPQHF. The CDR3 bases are TGTGCCACCCCACTGATGTGCAATCAGCCCCAGCATTTT.